The subject of this entry is one T cell receptor beta chain. What it binds is not known. The data derive from a study of T-cell memory formation after mild COVID-19. In the study overall: There were largely donor-specific TCR clusters. Study-wide points: The finding that pre-infection memory included some responding clones suggested that cross-reactive memory joined. Contracting clones localized mainly to CM and EM when CD4+ and mainly to EMRA when CD8+.

Germline CDR1 is SGHDT and CDR2 is YYEEEE. CDR3 length: 13 amino acids. Trimming pared 0 bases from V and 1 base from J, leaving 5 bases between. The authors produced TCR alpha and TCR beta cDNA libraries with sample barcodes and UMIs by 5'RACE using constant-segment primers. TCRdb independently ran MiXCR on the 5' RACE reads; one entry per CDR3 protein. The sample lists under 450,000 distinct CDR3 sequences, 20% occurring once. The chain carries TRBV5-6 and TRBJ2-7; D not certain. The sequencing sample was made of PBMCs or a T cell subset sorted from them (not recorded which). This clonotype was obtained from a man aged 18 to 35 who had mild COVID-19 (a few samples of this study predate the infection). Cell type and time point are not known. CDR3 sequence: CASSLDRSYEQYV. In nucleotides, the CDR3 is TGTGCCAGCAGCTTGGATAGGTCCTACGAGCAGTACGTC.